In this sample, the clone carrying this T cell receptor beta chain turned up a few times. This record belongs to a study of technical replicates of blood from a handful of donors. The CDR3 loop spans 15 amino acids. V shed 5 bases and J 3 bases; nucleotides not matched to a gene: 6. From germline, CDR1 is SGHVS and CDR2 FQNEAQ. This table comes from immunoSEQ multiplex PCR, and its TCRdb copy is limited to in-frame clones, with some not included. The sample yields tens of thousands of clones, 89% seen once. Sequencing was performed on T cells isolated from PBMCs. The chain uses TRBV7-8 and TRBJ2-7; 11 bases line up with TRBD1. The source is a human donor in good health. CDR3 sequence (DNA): TGTGCCAGCAGCACCCGGACAGGGGGCGGCTACGAGCAGTACTTC. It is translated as CASSTRTGGGYEQYF.